Sequencing of this T cell receptor beta chain was carried out in a study of blood T cell repertoires in COVID-19. This CDR3 is built from 15 residues. Looked up from germline, CDR1 is MNHEY and CDR2 is SMNVEV (reference sequence). V was cut by 0 bases and J by 0 bases, with 8 bases left in between. Per the original data handling: Amplification with reference gene primers provided the estimates of nucleated cell counts. TCRdb's table, derived via immunoSEQ multiplex PCR, lists solely in-frame clones and lacks some. From that table come the V and J calls and clone size; the DNA was used to work out D and trimming. Among more than 55,000 clones listed, about 91% were seen once.

This chain uses TRBV27 with TRBJ1-1; no firm D call. The clonotype comes from a woman in her 70s with acute or convalescent COVID-19. Sequencing was carried out using peripheral blood. The CDR3: CASSLSSQMNTEAFF. The DNA of the CDR3 is TGTGCCAGCAGTTTATCGTCACAAATGAACACTGAAGCTTTCTTT.